The following is a T cell receptor (beta chain) sequence with its context. Its antigen is unidentified. The data stem from a study of a mutant IDH1 vaccine in newly diagnosed glioma. Turning to the study itself: Treated patients, approximately 60% male and roughly 40% female, averaged roughly 43 years of age. Most had both radiotherapy and temozolomide beforehand; others had only one. Study-level findings and limits: The study observed vaccine-induced immune responses in roughly 93% of patients.

Sample time point: baseline, week 1 (first vaccination visit). Described treatment: pre-vaccination baseline after standard-of-care therapy. The CDR3 sequence is 15 residues long. J was trimmed by 8 bases and V by 1 base; bases with no gene match: 8. Looked up from germline, CDR1 is SEHNR and CDR2 is FQNEAQ (reference sequence). Profiling relied on immunoSEQ multiplex PCR, and the TCRdb table lists in-frame clones only, not all of them. The sample yields about 59,000 clones, 91% seen once. This clonotype was obtained from a man aged 50 or older with glioma. V is TRBV7-9 and J is TRBJ1-2; TRBD1 matches at 9 bases. The source material was PBMCs, sampled from a glioma patient treated with radiotherapy, temozolomide or both. CDR3 in DNA: TGTGCCAGCAGCTTAGGGACAGGGGCGCAGGGAGGCTACACCTTC. The encoded protein is CASSLGTGAQGGYTF.